This TCR beta chain was sequenced for a study of blood T cell repertoires in COVID-19. V was trimmed by 2 bases and J by 1 base, leaving 6 bases between them. The germline CDR1 and CDR2 sequences are SGHRS and YFSETQ. The CDR3 runs 13 residues. Per the study methods: Amplifying reference gene primers gave estimates of nucleated cell counts. TCRdb's copy holds only in-frame clones and misses some; the assay was immunoSEQ multiplex PCR. V, J and clone size are those of that table, while D and trimming were read from the DNA. The sample holds approximately 300,000 clones, around nine tenths seen once. This clone was picked up one time. Participants had their cohort set by participant-reported clinical history. What the recovered Cohort 3 donors had was two negative PCRs, clearance, or symptom resolution.

Sequencing was carried out using PBMCs or T cells enriched from blood (not recorded which). This sequence was found in a woman in her twenties or thirties who had recovered from COVID-19. The V call is TRBV5-1, the J call TRBJ1-1; unclear D gene. In DNA, the CDR3 is TGCGCCAGCAGCTTTTCCGGGAACACTGAAGCTTTCTTT. Translation gives CASSFSGNTEAFF.